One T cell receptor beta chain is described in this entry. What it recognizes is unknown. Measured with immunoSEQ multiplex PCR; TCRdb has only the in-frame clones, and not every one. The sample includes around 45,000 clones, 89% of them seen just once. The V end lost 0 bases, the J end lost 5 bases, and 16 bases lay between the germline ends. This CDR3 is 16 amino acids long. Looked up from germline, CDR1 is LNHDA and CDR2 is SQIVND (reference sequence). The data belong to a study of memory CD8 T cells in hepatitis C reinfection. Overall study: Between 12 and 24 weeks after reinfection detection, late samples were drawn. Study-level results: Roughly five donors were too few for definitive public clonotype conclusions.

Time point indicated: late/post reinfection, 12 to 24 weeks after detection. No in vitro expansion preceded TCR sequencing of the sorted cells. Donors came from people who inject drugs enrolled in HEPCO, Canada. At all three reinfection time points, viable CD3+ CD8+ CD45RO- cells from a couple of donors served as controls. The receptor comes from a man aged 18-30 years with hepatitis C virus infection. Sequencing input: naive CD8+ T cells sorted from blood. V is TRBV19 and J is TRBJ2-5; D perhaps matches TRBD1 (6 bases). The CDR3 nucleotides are TGTGCCAGTAGTATAGAGGGGCAGGGGCCCGGGGAGACCCAGTACTTC. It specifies CASSIEGQGPGETQYF.